The rows below give T cell receptor beta chains drawn from one sample of a study of cytomegalovirus exposure and HLA in healthy donors. Data came from immunoSEQ multiplex PCR; TCRdb stores just in-frame clones and leaves some out. This table holds about 110,000 clones, under 85% found once. Sequencing input: PBMCs. The source is a young man in good health and CMV-seropositive. CDR3s include the opening cysteine and the closing phenylalanine or tryptophan. Each record gives: clone size, V gene, J gene, D gene, CDR3 protein, CDR3 DNA. A D gene is named only where the DNA matches it firmly. Size tells how often a clone was seen (once, few, many) or the class of an expanded clone, and some rows leave it out.

size: -
V: TRBV2
J: TRBJ2-1
D: TRBD2
CDR3: CASTSAGGSNEQFF
DNA: TGTGCCAGCACGAGCGCGGGGGGGAGCAATGAGCAGTTCTTC

size: -
V: TRBV5-3
J: TRBJ1-2
D: -
CDR3: CARSLGPTYGYTF
DNA: TGTGCCAGAAGCTTGGGGCCCACCTATGGCTACACCTTC

size: -
V: TRBV27
J: TRBJ2-7
D: TRBD1
CDR3: CASSSPTGRGQGYEQYF
DNA: TGTGCCAGCAGTTCCCCCACGGGGAGGGGACAGGGCTACGAGCAGTACTTC

size: many
V: TRBV7-9
J: TRBJ2-3
D: TRBD2
CDR3: CASSATQATGGPYTQYF
DNA: TGTGCCAGCAGCGCAACACAAGCGACGGGGGGGCCGTATACGCAGTATTTT

size: few
V: TRBV6-5
J: TRBJ1-6
D: TRBD1
CDR3: CASRLGQGYRSPLHF
DNA: TGTGCCAGCAGGCTGGGACAGGGTTATCGCTCACCCCTCCACTTT

size: few
V: TRBV19
J: TRBJ2-5
D: TRBD1
CDR3: CASRTGGGETQYF
DNA: TGTGCCAGTAGGACAGGGGGGGGAGAGACCCAGTACTTC

size: few
V: TRBV27
J: TRBJ1-1
D: -
CDR3: CASIPRGNTEAFF
DNA: TGTGCCAGCATCCCAAGGGGGAACACTGAAGCTTTCTTT

size: -
V: TRBV5-5
J: TRBJ2-7
D: -
CDR3: CASSLSDSPYEQYF
DNA: TGTGCCAGCAGCTTGTCGGACTCACCGTACGAGCAGTACTTC

size: -
V: TRBV6-6
J: TRBJ2-5
D: -
CDR3: CASSYSRETQYF
DNA: TGTGCCAGCAGTTACTCGCGGGAGACCCAGTACTTC

size: -
V: TRBV7-2
J: TRBJ2-1
D: -
CDR3: CASSLAGGPLNEQFF
DNA: TGTGCCAGCAGCTTAGCGGGGGGGCCACTCAATGAGCAGTTCTTC

size: -
V: TRBV28
J: TRBJ2-2
D: -
CDR3: CASSFRGYTGELFF
DNA: TGTGCCAGCAGTTTCAGGGGATACACCGGGGAGCTGTTTTTT

size: once
V: TRBV27
J: TRBJ1-2
D: -
CDR3: CASSSRGNYGYTF
DNA: TGTGCCAGCAGCTCTCGGGGGAACTATGGCTACACCTTC

size: few
V: TRBV11-2
J: TRBJ2-3
D: -
CDR3: CASSFPAWRTQYF
DNA: TGTGCCAGCAGCTTTCCGGCTTGGAGGACGCAGTATTTT

size: -
V: TRBV27
J: TRBJ1-1
D: TRBD1
CDR3: CASRRDRATNTEAFF
DNA: TGTGCCAGCAGGCGGGACAGGGCTACGAACACTGAAGCTTTCTTT

size: -
V: TRBV5-5
J: TRBJ2-7
D: -
CDR3: CASSWQDSEQYF
DNA: TGTGCCAGCAGCTGGCAAGACAGCGAGCAGTACTTC

size: -
V: TRBV6-1
J: TRBJ2-7
D: TRBD1
CDR3: CASSERQGSSYEQYF
DNA: TGTGCCAGCAGTGAACGACAGGGGAGCTCCTACGAGCAGTACTTC

size: -
V: TRBV5-6
J: TRBJ1-2
D: TRBD1
CDR3: CASSHGTGGMMGYTF
DNA: TGTGCCAGTTCACATGGTACAGGGGGTATGATGGGCTACACCTTC

size: -
V: TRBV25-1
J: TRBJ1-4
D: TRBD1
CDR3: CASSGDRVLGEKLFF
DNA: TGTGCCAGCAGTGGAGACAGGGTGTTAGGGGAAAAACTGTTTTTT

size: -
V: TRBV11-1
J: TRBJ1-1
D: -
CDR3: CASSLDMWNTEAFF
DNA: TGTGCCAGCAGCTTGGACATGTGGAACACTGAAGCTTTCTTT